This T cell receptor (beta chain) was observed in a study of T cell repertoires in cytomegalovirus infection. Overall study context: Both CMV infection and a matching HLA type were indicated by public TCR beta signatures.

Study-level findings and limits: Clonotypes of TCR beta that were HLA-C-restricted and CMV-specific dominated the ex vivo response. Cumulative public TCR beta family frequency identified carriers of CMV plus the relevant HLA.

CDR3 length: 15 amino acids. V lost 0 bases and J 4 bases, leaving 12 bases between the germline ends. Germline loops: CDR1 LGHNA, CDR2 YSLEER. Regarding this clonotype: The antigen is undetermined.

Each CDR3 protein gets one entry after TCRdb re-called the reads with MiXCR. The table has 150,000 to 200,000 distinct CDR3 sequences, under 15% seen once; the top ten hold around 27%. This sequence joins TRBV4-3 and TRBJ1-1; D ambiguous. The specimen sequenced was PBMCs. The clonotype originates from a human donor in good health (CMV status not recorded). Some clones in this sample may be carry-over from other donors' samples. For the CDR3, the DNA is TGCGCCAGCAGCCAAGATCCGACAATGGGCACTGAAGCTTTCTTT. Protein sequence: CASSQDPTMGTEAFF.